This T cell receptor beta chain came from a study of blood T cell repertoires in COVID-19. Sequencing was performed with immunoSEQ multiplex PCR; in TCRdb, only in-frame clones are kept and a portion is missing. The repertoire has 140,000 or so clones, roughly 90% of them found once; the top ten carry around 1.5%. Germline V lookup: CDR1 SGHDN, CDR2 FVKESK. V was clipped by 0 bases and J by 2 bases, with 10 bases between them. This CDR3 region has 15 residues. The rearrangement joins TRBV14 to TRBJ2-5; perhaps TRBD1 as D (5 bases). The source is a human donor in a cohort sampled during active COVID-19. The sequencing sample was made of peripheral blood. In DNA, the CDR3 is TGTGCCAGCAGCCAAGATAGGGGCCTTCAAGAGACCCAGTACTTC. Translated: CASSQDRGLQETQYF.